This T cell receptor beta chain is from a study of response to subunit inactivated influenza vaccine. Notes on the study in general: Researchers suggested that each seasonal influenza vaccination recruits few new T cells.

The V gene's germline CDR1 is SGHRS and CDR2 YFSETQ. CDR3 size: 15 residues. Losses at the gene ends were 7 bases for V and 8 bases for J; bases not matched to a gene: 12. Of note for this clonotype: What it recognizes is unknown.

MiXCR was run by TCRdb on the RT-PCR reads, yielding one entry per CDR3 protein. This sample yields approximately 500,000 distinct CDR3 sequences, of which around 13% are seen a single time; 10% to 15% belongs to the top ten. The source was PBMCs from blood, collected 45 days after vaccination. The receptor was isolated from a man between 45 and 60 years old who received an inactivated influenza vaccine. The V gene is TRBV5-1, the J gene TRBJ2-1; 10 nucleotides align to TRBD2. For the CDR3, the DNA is TGCGCCAGCGGACCGGCACTAGCGGGATTCGATGAGCAGTTCTTC. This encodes CASGPALAGFDEQFF.